These 12 T cell receptor beta chains were all obtained from the same sample, sequenced in a study of blood T cell repertoires in COVID-19. The protocol was immunoSEQ multiplex PCR, while the TCRdb copy is restricted to in-frame clones and leaves out a portion. In the table there are approximately 300,000 clones, 89% of which are singletons. The sample consisted of PBMCs or T cells enriched from blood (not recorded which). The receptor source for this set is a man aged 55 to 70 who had recovered from COVID-19.

The V gene is TRBV11-3, the J gene TRBJ2-7; a possible D gene is TRBD2 (5 bases). Per germline, CDR1 SGHNT and CDR2 YENEEA. V dropped 2 bases and J dropped 0 bases, with 11 bases sitting between them. There are 15 residues in the CDR3. Here the CDR3 DNA reads TGTGCCAGCAGCTTATGGACGGGGAACTCCTACGAGCAGTACTTC. It specifies CASSLWTGNSYEQYF. Full variable domain (remainder filled in from reference TRBV11-3 and TRBJ2-7): EAGVVQSPRYKIIEKKQPVAFWCNPISGHNTLYWYLQNLGQGPELLIRYENEEAVDDSQLPKDRFSAERLKGVDSTLKIQPAELGDSAVYLCASSLWTGNSYEQYFGPGTRLTVT.

This chain links TRBV7-2 with TRBJ2-7; 7 nucleotides agree with TRBD2. Germline CDR1 reads SGHTA; CDR2 reads FQGNSA. V trimming: 3 bases; J trimming: 7 bases; junction bases outside the gene matches: 9. This CDR3 is 14 amino acids long. As DNA, the CDR3 is TGTGCCAGCAGCTTTAGCGGATTGGGGGGGGAGCAGTACTTC. Translated, it gives CASSFSGLGGEQYF.

V and J are TRBV29-1 and TRBJ2-5; 7 nucleotides match TRBD2. Germline values: CDR1 SQVTM, CDR2 ANQGSEA. V was clipped by 4 bases and J by 4 bases; unmatched bases: 9. The CDR3 is 14 residues long. The CDR3 sequence is CSVVPTGLIETQYF. CDR3 nucleotide sequence: TGCAGCGTTGTCCCCACGGGACTAATAGAGACCCAGTACTTC.

The chain recombines TRBV28 with TRBJ2-7, with TRBD1 matching 10 bases. The CDR3 is 14 amino acids. The germline V gene encodes CDR1 MDHEN and CDR2 SYDVKM. The V segment lost 5 bases and the J segment 6 bases; nucleotides outside the gene matches: 7. Here the CDR3 DNA reads TGTGCCAGCAGTCCCGGGACAGGGGACGGCGAGCAGTACTTC. It specifies CASSPGTGDGEQYF.

The rearrangement joins TRBV30 to TRBJ1-3, with a weak D call TRBD1 (6 bases). Per the germline V gene, CDR1 is GTSNPN and CDR2 is SVGIG (reference sequence). This CDR3 has 14 residues. V lost 7 bases to trimming and J lost 0 bases, with 13 bases between them. CDR3 bases: TGTGCCTCTCACCAGGGGCACTCTGGAAACACCATATATTTT. It translates to CASHQGHSGNTIYF.

This clone has only one observation. This chain uses TRBV28 with TRBJ1-1, with TRBD1 identical over 7 bases. Unmatched junction bases numbered 11, after V lost 6 bases and J lost 1 base. The CDR3 spans 16 residues. CDR1 and CDR2 from the germline V gene are MDHEN and SYDVKM. DNA of the CDR3: TGTGCCAGCAGGTTGAAAACGGGACAGCCGAACACTGAAGCTTTCTTT. Its translation: CASRLKTGQPNTEAFF.

The gene calls are TRBV18 and TRBJ2-6; the D gene is possibly TRBD2 (6 bases). This CDR3 has 15 amino acids. Germline V gene lookup returns CDR1 KGHSH and CDR2 LQKENI. The V and J ends lost 3 bases and 4 bases respectively, with 10 bases between them. In nucleotides, the CDR3 is TGTGCCAGCTCACCCGCGGGAACCGGGGCCAACGTCCTGACTTTC. Protein: CASSPAGTGANVLTF. Full variable domain (remainder filled in from reference TRBV18 and TRBJ2-6): NAGVMQNPRHLVRRRGQEARLRCSPMKGHSHVYWYRQLPEEGLKFMVYLQKENIIDESGMPKERFSAEFPKEGPSILRIQQVVRGDSAAYFCASSPAGTGANVLTFGAGSRLTVL.

DNA for the CDR3: TGTGCCAGCAGCTCCAGGGTGGGCGATTCACCCCTCCACTTT. Protein product: CASSSRVGDSPLHF. The gene calls are TRBV9 and TRBJ1-6; possibly TRBD1 for D (5 bases). Germline CDR1 reads SGDLS; CDR2 reads YYNGEE. V dropped 4 bases and J dropped 8 bases, with 13 bases sitting between them. This CDR3 spans 14 amino acids.

The chain employs TRBV6-5 and TRBJ1-2; D perhaps matches TRBD1 (5 bases). Germline assignment: CDR1 MNHEY and CDR2 SVGAGI. The CDR3 extends over 15 amino acids. V shed 6 bases and J shed 0 bases, with 14 bases lying between them. CDR3 DNA: TGTGCCAGCAGGATCGGGGGTAACTCTAACTATGGCTACACCTTC. Protein product: CASRIGGNSNYGYTF.

The rearrangement links TRBV5-5 to TRBJ2-3, with a possible D match to TRBD2 (6 bases). Trimming shortened V by 0 bases and J by 1 base, and 18 bases separated the two germline ends. Germline CDR1 is SGHKS and CDR2 is YYEKEE (reference sequence). The CDR3 totals 18 residues. CDR3 sequence reads: CASSLDSWGVSGTDTQYF. CDR3 DNA: TGTGCCAGCAGCTTGGATTCTTGGGGGGTGTCGGGCACAGATACGCAGTATTTT.

The chain recombines TRBV7-2 with TRBJ2-4; 7 bases align to TRBD1. The CDR3 spans 20 residues. V trimming: 0 bases; J trimming: 0 bases; junction bases outside the gene matches: 14. Germline CDR1 reads SGHTA; CDR2 reads FQGNSA. CDR3 coding DNA: TGTGCCAGCAGCTTAGCGATGGGACAGAGAACGGAACTAGCCAAAAACATTCAGTACTTC. Its translation is CASSLAMGQRTELAKNIQYF.

V gene TRBV29-1 combines with J gene TRBJ2-3; the match to TRBD2 covers 9 bases. Germline-derived CDR1 and CDR2 are SQVTM and ANQGSEA. The CDR3 length is 16 residues. J lost 3 bases, V lost 0 bases, and 7 bases had no gene match. In DNA form, the CDR3 reads TGCAGCGTTGAAGATCCCCCTAGCGGGATAACAGATACGCAGTATTTT. Amino acid sequence: CSVEDPPSGITDTQYF.